This TCR beta chain was identified in a study of T cell clonotyping in hematopoietic cell transplantation. Using immunoSEQ multiplex PCR, the repertoire was profiled, and TCRdb retains in-frame clones only, with some absent. The profile shows about 80,000 clones, less than 96% of them singletons. This clone appeared once. Time point reported: recipient sample about 28 days before transplant, after cytoreduction. V gave up 3 bases and J gave up 8 bases; unmatched junction bases: 6. The CDR3 consists of 14 residues. In germline, CDR1 is MDHEN, CDR2 SYDVKM. Sequenced material: peripheral blood mononuclear cells, taken before stem cell transplant. The V gene is TRBV28, the J gene TRBJ1-2; TRBD1 aligns across 10 bases. The origin of this receptor is a woman aged 45-60 years with acute myeloid leukemia. Some clones in this sample may be carry-over from other donors' samples. CDR3 region: CASSFSDRGLGYTF. The CDR3 nucleotides are TGTGCCAGCAGTTTTTCCGACAGGGGGCTCGGCTACACCTTC.